The rows below give T cell receptor beta chains drawn from one sample of a study of cytomegalovirus exposure and HLA in healthy donors. The table came from immunoSEQ multiplex PCR; TCRdb's copy has only in-frame clones and leaves some out. The repertoire holds hundreds of thousands of clones, with more than 60% as singletons. The sequenced sample consisted of PBMCs. The receptors come from a girl aged 2-10 years in good health and CMV-seronegative. CDR3s include the opening cysteine and the closing phenylalanine or tryptophan. The D gene is left open where the match is weak. The size field is filled for only some rows; it gives once, few, many or a size class.

D	V	J	size	DNA	CDR3
NA	TRBV6-1	TRBJ1-2	few	TGTGCCAGCATTCCAGGGACTGGCAACTATGGCTACACCTTC	CASIPGTGNYGYTF
NA	TRBV7-2	TRBJ1-1	NA	TGTGCCAGCAGCCCGAGCCGAGTAAACACTGAAGCTTTCTTT	CASSPSRVNTEAFF
TRBD1	TRBV4-1	TRBJ2-7	once	TGCGCCAGCAGCTACCTCCCCACCCGGGACAGGGCTTACGAGCAGTACTTC	CASSYLPTRDRAYEQYF
TRBD1	TRBV30	TRBJ1-1	NA	TGTGCCTGGAGGTCGGGACAGAGGAACACTGAAGCTTTCTTT	CAWRSGQRNTEAFF
TRBD1	TRBV5-1	TRBJ1-2	NA	TGCGCCAGCAGCTCCGGACAGGCGTCCTATGGCTACACCTTC	CASSSGQASYGYTF
TRBD1	TRBV11-2	TRBJ1-5	NA	TGTGCCAGCAGCTTAGGAAGGGGGCAGGGCGGAGGGCAGCCCCAGCATTTT	CASSLGRGQGGGQPQHF
NA	TRBV14	TRBJ2-5	NA	TGTGCCAGCAGCCAAGATCATACCAGGGAAGAGACCCAGTACTTC	CASSQDHTREETQYF
NA	TRBV5-4	TRBJ2-2	NA	TGTGCCAGCAGCCCGAGACAGAACACCGGGGAGCTGTTTTTT	CASSPRQNTGELFF
TRBD1	TRBV6-5	TRBJ2-7	NA	TGTGCCAGCAGTCAGGCGGGACAGGGGTTTGACGAGCAGTACTTC	CASSQAGQGFDEQYF
NA	TRBV27	TRBJ1-2	once	TGTGCCAGCAGTTTCGGGGAGGGTTCTAACTATGGCTACACCTTC	CASSFGEGSNYGYTF
TRBD2	TRBV7-2	TRBJ2-3	NA	TGTGCCAGCAGCTTTAGCGGGGGGTTAGTAGATACGCAGTATTTT	CASSFSGGLVDTQYF
NA	TRBV6-6	TRBJ2-7	NA	TGTGCCAGCAGTGACCAGGGGAGCTCCTACGAGCAGTACTTC	CASSDQGSSYEQYF
TRBD1	TRBV7-8	TRBJ2-5	NA	TGTGCCAGCAGCAAGGGGGCCGGGATAGGGGAGACCCAGTACTTC	CASSKGAGIGETQYF
NA	TRBV19	TRBJ2-7	NA	TGTGCCAGTAGCCCTTTTGGGCGAGCGGGTTACGAGCAGTACTTC	CASSPFGRAGYEQYF
TRBD2	TRBV9	TRBJ2-1	NA	TGTGCCAGCAGCGTCTTGGTAGCGGGCCCCTACAATGAGCAGTTCTTC	CASSVLVAGPYNEQFF
TRBD1	TRBV5-6	TRBJ1-2	NA	TGTGCCAGTAAAGAACAGGGGGCCCTGTATGGCTACACCTTC	CASKEQGALYGYTF
TRBD2	TRBV19	TRBJ2-1	few	TGTGCCAGTAGTATAGATCGGGGGGGTTGGAATGAGCAGTTCTTC	CASSIDRGGWNEQFF
NA	TRBV29-1	TRBJ2-7	NA	TGCAGCGTTGGGGCAGGCCCGCCCTACGAGCAGTACTTC	CSVGAGPPYEQYF
TRBD2	TRBV27	TRBJ2-3	NA	TGTGCCAGCACCGCTTATGGGACTAGCGGCCCGTTTGAAGATACGCAGTATTTT	CASTAYGTSGPFEDTQYF
NA	TRBV29-1	TRBJ1-3	NA	TGCAGCGTTGTAGCAGACGGCTCTGGAAACACCATATATTTT	CSVVADGSGNTIYF
NA	TRBV25-1	TRBJ1-1	NA	TGTGCCAGCAGTTTTCAGGCGAACACTGAAGCTTTCTTT	CASSFQANTEAFF
NA	TRBV5-1	TRBJ2-7	NA	TGCGCCAGCAGCCCACTTGTTCGTGGGGGCTCCTACGGCTCCTACGAGCAGTACTTC	CASSPLVRGGSYGSYEQYF